What follows are 24 T cell receptor beta chains derived from one specimen sequenced in a study of blood T cell repertoires in COVID-19 (dated by TCRdb to about 2020). Libraries were made using the immunoSEQ multiplex PCR assay. TCRdb mirrors the immuneACCESS table, restricted to in-frame sequences. Some clones are absent from its copies; in checked studies, under half trace to an unresolved V gene, and the reason for the others is unknown. In all, the sample holds around 250,000 clones, and about 80% of those were seen once. The ten largest clones represent 3.4% of the sample. Sequencing was carried out using PBMCs or T cells enriched from blood (not recorded which). The receptors stem from a man aged 45-65 years who had recovered from COVID-19.

In its sample, this clone was seen once. The chain employs TRBV9 and TRBJ1-6; maybe TRBD1 (6 bases). There are 17 residues in the CDR3. The ends were cut back, 0 bases at V and 8 bases at J, with 18 bases in the middle. Germline CDR1 is SGDLS and CDR2 is YYNGEE. Here the CDR3 DNA reads TGTGCCAGCAGCGTAGAGGGAACCACAGGGAGTTATTCACCCCTCCACTTT. It is translated as CASSVEGTTGSYSPLHF.

The chain couples TRBV4-1 to TRBJ2-7, with 9 bases fitting TRBD2. With 2 bases clipped from V and 5 bases from J, the junction kept 10 bases outside the gene matches. Per the germline V gene, CDR1 is MGHRA and CDR2 is YSYEKL. This CDR3 region has 16 residues. The CDR3 sequence: CASSQLSLAGNNEQYF. Here the CDR3 DNA reads TGCGCCAGCAGCCAACTCTCGCTAGCGGGGAACAACGAGCAGTACTTC.

The CDR3 reads CASSTDSSSTDTQYF. The CDR3 DNA reads TGTGCCAGCAGCACCGACAGCTCTAGCACAGATACGCAGTATTTT. This chain uses TRBV2 with TRBJ2-3; maybe TRBD1 (5 bases). Germline CDR1 is SNHLY and CDR2 is FYNNEI. V dropped 6 bases and J dropped 0 bases, with 13 bases sitting between them. The CDR3 runs 15 residues.

CDR3 protein: CASSSAGGKTYGYTF. The DNA for the CDR3 is TGCGCCAGCAGCAGCGCGGGGGGGAAAACCTATGGCTACACCTTC. The genes are TRBV4-1 and TRBJ1-2, with a tentative D call TRBD1 (5 bases). This CDR3 comprises 15 residues. Trimming took off 5 bases at V and 4 bases at J, with 17 bases between the two ends. The V gene's germline CDR1 is MGHRA and CDR2 YSYEKL.

This rearrangement joins TRBV9 to TRBJ2-7; 8 nucleotides line up with TRBD1. Looked up from germline, CDR1 is SGDLS and CDR2 is YYNGEE. With V trimmed by 0 bases and J by 2 bases, 1 base remained unmatched. This CDR3 contains 14 residues. CDR3 coding DNA: TGTGCCAGCAGCGTAGCGGACAGGGCCTACGAGCAGTACTTC. As protein: CASSVADRAYEQYF.

The V gene is TRBV19, the J gene TRBJ1-4; D possibly corresponds to TRBD1 (5 bases). The CDR3 runs 16 residues. The germline V gene encodes CDR1 LNHDA and CDR2 SQIVND (reference sequence). V was pared by 3 bases and J by 5 bases, with 16 bases between. CDR3 in DNA: TGTGCCAGTAGTATCGGAGTGTTGGGGGGAAATGAAAAACTGTTTTTT. Its protein is CASSIGVLGGNEKLFF.

A single count supports this clone. The rearrangement joins TRBV19 to TRBJ1-2; TRBD1 is a possible D gene (5 bases). The length of the CDR3 is 13 residues. Germline V gene sequence: CDR1 LNHDA, CDR2 SQIVND (reference sequence). V lost 11 bases to trimming and J lost 6 bases, with 19 bases between them. The CDR3 DNA reads as TGTGCCTCTCGACCGGGGGGAGTCGATGGCTACACCTTC. Translation: CASRPGGVDGYTF.

The CDR3 protein is CASWEGTGANVLTF. CDR3 DNA: TGTGCCAGTTGGGAGGGGACTGGGGCCAACGTCCTGACTTTC. The rearrangement joins TRBV28 to TRBJ2-6; 7 positions match TRBD2. V gave up 9 bases and J gave up 2 bases; unmatched junction bases: 4. Germline V lookup: CDR1 MDHEN, CDR2 SYDVKM. The CDR3 is 14 amino acids.

The chain recombines TRBV4-2 with TRBJ1-4; D is ambiguous. CDR1 and CDR2 from the germline V gene are LGHNA and YNFKEQ. The CDR3 loop spans 16 amino acids. The V end lost 2 bases, the J end lost 7 bases, and 17 bases lay between the germline ends. CDR3 in DNA: TGTGCCAGCAGCCAAAAGTACCGGTCCTTCCGTGAAAAACTGTTTTTT. It translates to CASSQKYRSFREKLFF.

This sequence joins TRBV27 and TRBJ2-7; weak D call: TRBD2 (6 bases). The CDR3 runs 17 residues. Germline V gene lookup returns CDR1 MNHEY and CDR2 SMNVEV (reference sequence). Between the trimmed V and J ends, which lost 6 bases and 7 bases, there was a span of 28 bases. This CDR3 reads CASSFISGRTFPGEQYF. As DNA, the CDR3 is TGTGCCAGCAGCTTCATTTCTGGGAGGACTTTCCCTGGGGAGCAGTACTTC.

The V gene is TRBV5-4, the J gene TRBJ1-1; D unresolved. This CDR3 has 13 residues. The V and J ends lost 0 bases and 7 bases respectively, with 10 bases between them. The germline CDR1 and CDR2 sequences are SGHNT and YYREEE (reference sequence). The CDR3 loop reads CASSLERENEAFF. In DNA form, the CDR3 reads TGTGCCAGCAGCTTGGAAAGGGAGAATGAAGCTTTCTTT.

The chain links TRBV18 to TRBJ2-7; 10 bases line up with TRBD1. V was pared by 4 bases and J by 7 bases, with 7 bases of the junction left unmatched. Germline CDR1 KGHSH, CDR2 LQKENI. The CDR3 length is 14 residues. The CDR3 bases are TGTGCCAGCTCACACCGACAGGGGGCTTGGGAGCAGTACTTC. It yields the protein CASSHRQGAWEQYF.

This clone was picked up one time. The chain employs TRBV12-5 and TRBJ1-1, with D perhaps TRBD1 (5 bases). The CDR3 is 15 residues long. V shed 0 bases and J shed 4 bases, with 12 bases lying between them. CDR1 is LGHNT, CDR2 FRNRAP, per germline. The CDR3: CASGLVGGGGTEAFF. CDR3 coding DNA: TGTGCTAGTGGTTTGGTCGGTGGGGGGGGCACTGAAGCTTTCTTT.

This sequence joins TRBV11-2 and TRBJ1-4; D uncertain. The germline V gene encodes CDR1 SGHAT and CDR2 FQNNGV. V lost 2 bases, J lost 2 bases, and 3 bases lay in between. The CDR3 spans 13 residues. CDR3 sequence: CASSLSTNEKLFF. The CDR3 coding sequence is TGTGCCAGCAGCTTAAGCACTAATGAAAAACTGTTTTTT.

This clone was counted a few times. V is TRBV2 and J is TRBJ1-5; a weak D match, TRBD1 (6 bases). The CDR3 runs 15 residues. Trimming stripped 4 bases from V and 6 bases from J, with 16 bases between. The germline V gene encodes CDR1 SNHLY and CDR2 FYNNEI. CDR3 protein: CASSAGQGSGQPQHF. The DNA of the CDR3 is TGTGCCAGCAGTGCAGGGCAGGGGTCTGGTCAGCCCCAGCATTTT.

V and J are TRBV6-1 and TRBJ1-6, with TRBD1 matching over 9 bases. Unmatched junction bases numbered 0, after V lost 1 base and J lost 2 bases. The CDR3 sequence is 16 residues long. Germline V lookup: CDR1 MNHNS, CDR2 SASEGT. CDR3: CASSEDRGPYNSPLHF. The CDR3 nucleotides read TGTGCCAGCAGTGAAGACAGGGGGCCCTATAATTCACCCCTCCACTTT.

This chain uses TRBV4-1 with TRBJ2-7; the D gene is possibly TRBD1 (6 bases). The CDR3 extends over 15 amino acids. The V and J ends lost 0 bases and 3 bases respectively, with 12 bases between them. In germline, CDR1 is MGHRA, CDR2 YSYEKL. CDR3 coding DNA: TGCGCCAGCAGCCAAGATTACAGGGTAGTCTACGAGCAGTACTTC. Encoded protein: CASSQDYRVVYEQYF.

The chain couples TRBV5-6 to TRBJ1-2, with D perhaps matching TRBD1 (6 bases). The CDR3 consists of 13 residues. Trimming took off 5 bases at V and 3 bases at J, with 11 bases between the two ends. Germline values: CDR1 SGHDT, CDR2 YYEEEE. The chain's CDR3 is CASRYGQHYGYTF. CDR3 coding DNA: TGTGCCAGCAGGTACGGACAGCACTATGGCTACACCTTC.

The chain employs TRBV7-9 and TRBJ1-1; a weak D match, TRBD1 (5 bases). CDR1 SEHNR and CDR2 FQNEAQ come from the germline V gene (reference sequence). The CDR3 is made up of 13 amino acids. V shed 3 bases and J shed 5 bases, with 10 bases lying between them. The CDR3 sequence is CASSFYGGTEAFF. The CDR3 DNA reads TGTGCCAGCAGCTTCTATGGGGGGACTGAAGCTTTCTTT. Combining the CDR3 with reference TRBV7-9 and TRBJ1-1 gives the whole variable domain DTGVSQNPRHKITKRGQNVTFRCDPISEHNRLYWYRQTLGQGPEFLTYFQNEAQLEKSRLLSDRFSAERPKGSFSTLEIQRTEQGDSAMYLCASSFYGGTEAFFGQGTRLTVV.

The rearrangement uses TRBV18 and TRBJ1-6; D might be TRBD1 (5 bases). The CDR3 contains 15 residues. The ends were cut back, 2 bases at V and 10 bases at J, with 15 bases in the middle. Germline assignment: CDR1 KGHSH and CDR2 LQKENI. In DNA, the CDR3 is TGTGCCAGCTCACCAACAGGACAATCCATCTCACCCCTCCACTTT. Translated, it gives CASSPTGQSISPLHF.

The rearrangement joins TRBV12-3 or TRBV12-4 to TRBJ1-1, with 7 bases identical to TRBD1. V shed 6 bases and J 1 base; nucleotides not matched to a gene: 2. The CDR3 has 13 residues. CDR3 in amino acids: CASSRTGNTEAFF. In DNA, the CDR3 is TGTGCCAGCAGCCGGACAGGGAACACTGAAGCTTTCTTT.

The rearrangement links TRBV24-1 to TRBJ2-1, with 12 bases that match TRBD2. The CDR3 totals 18 residues. V was pared by 3 bases and J by 8 bases, with 13 bases of the junction left unmatched. Germline loops: CDR1 KGHDR, CDR2 SFDVKD. The CDR3 is CATSDPWGGLAGNHEQFF. CDR3 nucleotides: TGTGCCACCAGTGATCCCTGGGGAGGACTAGCGGGAAATCATGAGCAGTTCTTC.

This clone was seen just once. J is TRBJ2-5 and V is TRBV5-1, with D possibly being TRBD1 (6 bases). This CDR3 is 14 amino acids long. V was clipped by 4 bases and J by 3 bases, with 13 bases between them. Germline V lookup: CDR1 SGHRS, CDR2 YFSETQ. The CDR3 coding sequence is TGCGCCAGCAGCACGGGACAAGGGAAAGAGACCCAGTACTTC. Residues: CASSTGQGKETQYF.

V gene TRBV10-3 combines with J gene TRBJ2-7, with a possible D match to TRBD1 (6 bases). The CDR3 consists of 13 residues. Trimming took 6 bases from V and 5 from J, leaving 14 bases between them. CDR1 is ENHRY, CDR2 SYGVKD, per germline. The CDR3 DNA is TGTGCCATCAGGAGTACAGGGAACGACGAGCAGTACTTC. As protein: CAIRSTGNDEQYF.